This T cell receptor (beta chain) emerged from a study of OX40 agonist ivuxolimab in advanced cancers. Study-wide results and limits: Certain nonresponders likewise exhibited a low normalized T-cell clonal expansion. Compared with CD4+, CD8+ T cells on average had more expanded clones.

The method was immunoSEQ multiplex PCR; TCRdb's version includes in-frame clones alone and lacks a portion of them. Among around 70,000 clones listed, 86% were seen once. As to this clone: Its antigen is as yet unknown.

Germline values: CDR1 SGHNT, CDR2 YENEEA. CDR3 length: 16 amino acids. The germline V and J ends were trimmed by 5 bases and 0 bases, with 16 bases remaining between them. Samples were taken at baseline and on day 1 of cycles 4 and 7. The specimen comprised CD4+ or CD8+ T cells sorted from blood, sampled in a trial of the OX40 agonist ivuxolimab. The sequence came from an adult with an advanced solid tumor such as melanoma, head and neck, liver or kidney cancer. This chain connects TRBV11-3 to TRBJ2-5, with D possibly matching TRBD2 (6 bases). Here the CDR3 DNA reads TGTGCCAGCAGCACACACCTACGGGGGAACCAAGAGACCCAGTACTTC. This encodes CASSTHLRGNQETQYF.